This T cell receptor (beta chain) was captured in a study of molecular identifiers for immune sequencing clone quantification. Study outcomes and limitations: Clones carrying above 20 RNA copies accounted for over 98% of effector molecules, under 1% in naive cells. Spiked Jurkat TCR RNA from one cell was reportedly detectable among over 800,000 naive cells.

One entry per CDR3 protein, called by TCRdb with MiXCR from the PCR reads. This repertoire shows more than 450,000 distinct CDR3 sequences, 25% found once; its top ten account for 0.7% to 0.9%. This clonotype turned up a few times. No antigen is known for it. The V segment lost 6 bases and the J segment 1 base; nucleotides outside the gene matches: 12. Looked up from germline, CDR1 is DFQATT and CDR2 is SNEGSKA (reference sequence). The CDR3 is 17 residues long. Source material for naive CD8 libraries was roughly 17,000 to 1,100,000 sorted cells, with 10%, 30% or 50% RNA. The specimen sequenced was naive CD8+ T cells from blood, with Jurkat cell RNA spiked in. Subset described: FACS-sorted CD8+CD4-CCR7+CD45RA+ naive T cells. The chain is built from TRBV20-1 and TRBJ2-3; 11 nucleotides agree with TRBD2. This receptor was taken from a human donor in good health. Some libraries in this study had Jurkat cell RNA spiked in. The CDR3, as DNA: TGCAGTGCCCCGGGCGCTAGCGGGGGGTTGGGCACAGATACGCAGTATTTT. The encoded protein is CSAPGASGGLGTDTQYF.